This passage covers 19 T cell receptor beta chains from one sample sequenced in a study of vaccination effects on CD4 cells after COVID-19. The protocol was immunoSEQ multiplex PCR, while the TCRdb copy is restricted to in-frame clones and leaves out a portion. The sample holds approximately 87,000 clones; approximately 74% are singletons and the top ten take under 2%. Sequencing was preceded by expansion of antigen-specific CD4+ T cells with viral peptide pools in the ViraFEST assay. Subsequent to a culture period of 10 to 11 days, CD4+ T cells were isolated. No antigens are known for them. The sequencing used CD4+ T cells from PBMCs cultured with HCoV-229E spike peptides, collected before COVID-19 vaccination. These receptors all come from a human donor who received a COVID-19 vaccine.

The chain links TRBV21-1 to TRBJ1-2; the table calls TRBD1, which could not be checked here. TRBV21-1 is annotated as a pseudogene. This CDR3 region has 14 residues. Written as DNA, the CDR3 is TGTGCCAGCAGCCAGCGACAGGGGCTGTGTGGCTACACCTTC. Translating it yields CASSQRQGLCGYTF.

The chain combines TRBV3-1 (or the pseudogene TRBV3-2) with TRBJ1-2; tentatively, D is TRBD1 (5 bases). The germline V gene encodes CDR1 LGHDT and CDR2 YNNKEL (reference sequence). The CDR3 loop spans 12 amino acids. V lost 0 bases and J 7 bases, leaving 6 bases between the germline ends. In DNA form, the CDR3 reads TGTGCCAGCAGCCAAGACAGGGTTGGCTACACCTTC. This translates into CASSQDRVGYTF.

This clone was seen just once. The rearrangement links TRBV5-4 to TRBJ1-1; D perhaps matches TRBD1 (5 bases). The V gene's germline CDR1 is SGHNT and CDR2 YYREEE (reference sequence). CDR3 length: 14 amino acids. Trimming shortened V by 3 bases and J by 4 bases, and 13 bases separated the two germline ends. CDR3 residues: CASSWDTGTTEAFF. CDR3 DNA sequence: TGTGCCAGCAGCTGGGATACAGGTACCACTGAAGCTTTCTTT.

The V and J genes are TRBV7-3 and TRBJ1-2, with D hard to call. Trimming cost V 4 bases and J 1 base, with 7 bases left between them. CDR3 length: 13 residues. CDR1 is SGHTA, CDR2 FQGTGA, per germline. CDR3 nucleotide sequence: TGTGCCAGCAGCTATAACAGTAACTATGGCTACACCTTC. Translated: CASSYNSNYGYTF.

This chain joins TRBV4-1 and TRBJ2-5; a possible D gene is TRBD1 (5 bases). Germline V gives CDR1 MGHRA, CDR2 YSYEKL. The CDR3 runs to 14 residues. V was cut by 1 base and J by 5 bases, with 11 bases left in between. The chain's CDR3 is CASSQVGARETQYF. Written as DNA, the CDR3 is TGCGCCAGCAGCCAAGTTGGGGCTAGGGAGACCCAGTACTTC.

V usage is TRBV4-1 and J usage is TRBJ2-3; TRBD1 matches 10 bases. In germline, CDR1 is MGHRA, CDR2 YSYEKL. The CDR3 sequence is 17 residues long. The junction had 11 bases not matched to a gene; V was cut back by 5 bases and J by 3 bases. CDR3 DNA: TGCGCCAGCAGCTGGCTCAGACAGGGGGCAGGAACAGATACGCAGTATTTT. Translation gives CASSWLRQGAGTDTQYF.

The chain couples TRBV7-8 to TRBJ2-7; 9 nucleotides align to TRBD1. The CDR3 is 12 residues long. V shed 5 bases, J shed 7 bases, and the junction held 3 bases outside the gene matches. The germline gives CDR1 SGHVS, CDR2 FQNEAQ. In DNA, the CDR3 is TGTGCCAGCAGCCAGGACAGGGGAGAGCAGTACGTC. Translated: CASSQDRGEQYV.

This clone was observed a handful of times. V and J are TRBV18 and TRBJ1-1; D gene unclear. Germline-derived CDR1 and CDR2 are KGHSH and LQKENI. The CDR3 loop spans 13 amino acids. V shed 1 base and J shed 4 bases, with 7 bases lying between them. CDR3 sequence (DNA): TGTGCCAGCTCACCACGAGGCGGCACTGAAGCTTTCTTT. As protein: CASSPRGGTEAFF.

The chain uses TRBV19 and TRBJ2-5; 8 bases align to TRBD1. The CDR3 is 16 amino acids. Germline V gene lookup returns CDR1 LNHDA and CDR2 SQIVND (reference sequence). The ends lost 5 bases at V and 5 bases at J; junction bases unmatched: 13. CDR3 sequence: CASSEIQGALKETQYF. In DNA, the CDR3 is TGTGCCAGTAGTGAAATCCAGGGGGCCTTGAAGGAGACCCAGTACTTC. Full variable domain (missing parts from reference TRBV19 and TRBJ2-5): DGGITQSPKYLFRKEGQNVTLSCEQNLNHDAMYWYRQDPGQGLRLIYYSQIVNDFQKGDIAEGYSVSREKKESFPLTVTSAQKNPTAFYLCASSEIQGALKETQYFGPGTRLLVL.

The CDR3 DNA reads TGCGCCAGCAGCCCCTTAGCGGGGGTAAGCACAGATACGCAGTATTTT. It specifies CASSPLAGVSTDTQYF. This chain connects TRBV5-1 to TRBJ2-3; 9 positions match TRBD2. The CDR3 has 16 amino acids. From germline, CDR1 is SGHRS and CDR2 YFSETQ. Trimming at V came to 4 bases and at J to 0 bases, leaving 6 bases not matched to a gene. The variable domain in full, completed from reference TRBV5-1 and TRBJ2-3, reads KAGVTQTPRYLIKTRGQQVTLSCSPISGHRSVSWYQQTPGQGLQFLFEYFSETQRNKGNFPGRFSGRQFSNSRSEMNVSTLELGDSALYLCASSPLAGVSTDTQYFGPGTRLTVL.

The CDR3 coding sequence is TGTGCCAGCAGCCAATCCGGCGGACCCCTACCGTACTTC. Its protein is CASSQSGGPLPYF. J is TRBJ2-4 and V is TRBV3-1 (or the pseudogene TRBV3-2); unclear D gene. Germline lookup yields CDR1 LGHDT and CDR2 YNNKEL (reference sequence). This CDR3 has 13 amino acids. The V end lost 2 bases, the J end lost 15 bases, and 17 bases lay between the germline ends.

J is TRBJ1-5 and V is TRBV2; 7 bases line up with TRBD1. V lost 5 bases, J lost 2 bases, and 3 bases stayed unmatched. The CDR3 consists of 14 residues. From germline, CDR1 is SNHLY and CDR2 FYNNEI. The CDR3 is CASSRQGGNQPQHF. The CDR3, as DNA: TGTGCCAGCAGTCGACAGGGCGGCAATCAGCCCCAGCATTTT.

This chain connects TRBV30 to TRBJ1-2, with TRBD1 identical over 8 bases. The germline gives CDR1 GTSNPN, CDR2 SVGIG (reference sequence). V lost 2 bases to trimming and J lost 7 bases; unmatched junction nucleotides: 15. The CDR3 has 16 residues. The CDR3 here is CAWSLSRAGGPRGYTF. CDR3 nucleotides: TGTGCCTGGAGTTTGTCTAGGGCAGGGGGCCCTCGTGGCTACACCTTC.

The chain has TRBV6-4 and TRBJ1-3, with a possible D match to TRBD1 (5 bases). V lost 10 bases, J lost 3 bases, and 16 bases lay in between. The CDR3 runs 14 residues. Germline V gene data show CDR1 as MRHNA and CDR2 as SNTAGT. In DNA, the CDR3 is TGTGCCACCGCGGGGGGGAAGGTTGGAAACACCATATATTTT. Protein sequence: CATAGGKVGNTIYF.

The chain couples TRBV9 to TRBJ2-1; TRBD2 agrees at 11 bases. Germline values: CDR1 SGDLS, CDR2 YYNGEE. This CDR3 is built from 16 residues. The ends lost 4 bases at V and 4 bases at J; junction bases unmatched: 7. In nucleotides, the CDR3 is TGTGCCAGCAGCTTAATTAGCGGGGGGGGGTACAATGAGCAGTTCTTC. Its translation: CASSLISGGGYNEQFF.

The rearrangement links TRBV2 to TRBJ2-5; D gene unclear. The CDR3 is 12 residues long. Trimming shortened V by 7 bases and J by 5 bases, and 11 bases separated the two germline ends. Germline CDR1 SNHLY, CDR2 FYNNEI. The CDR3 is CASTTHRETQYF. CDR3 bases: TGTGCCAGCACGACCCACCGGGAGACCCAGTACTTC.

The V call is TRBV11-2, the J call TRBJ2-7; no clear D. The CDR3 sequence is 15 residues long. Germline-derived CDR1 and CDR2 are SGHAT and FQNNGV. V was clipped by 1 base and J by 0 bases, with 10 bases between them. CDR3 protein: CASSLGPEHSYEQYV. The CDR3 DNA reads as TGTGCCAGCAGCTTAGGTCCCGAACACTCCTACGAGCAGTACGTC.

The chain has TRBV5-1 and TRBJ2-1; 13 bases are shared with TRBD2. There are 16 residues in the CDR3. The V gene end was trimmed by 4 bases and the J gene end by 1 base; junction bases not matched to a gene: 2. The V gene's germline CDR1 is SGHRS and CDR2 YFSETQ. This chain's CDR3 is CASSVTSGGSYNEQFF. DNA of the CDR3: TGCGCCAGCAGCGTGACTAGCGGGGGGTCCTACAATGAGCAGTTCTTC. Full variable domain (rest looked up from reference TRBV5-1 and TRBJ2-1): KAGVTQTPRYLIKTRGQQVTLSCSPISGHRSVSWYQQTPGQGLQFLFEYFSETQRNKGNFPGRFSGRQFSNSRSEMNVSTLELGDSALYLCASSVTSGGSYNEQFFGPGTRLTVL.

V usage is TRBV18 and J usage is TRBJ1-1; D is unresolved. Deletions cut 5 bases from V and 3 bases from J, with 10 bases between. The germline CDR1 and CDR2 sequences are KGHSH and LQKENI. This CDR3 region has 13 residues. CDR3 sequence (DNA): TGTGCCAGCTCATTGGGGATTGACACTGAAGCTTTCTTT. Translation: CASSLGIDTEAFF. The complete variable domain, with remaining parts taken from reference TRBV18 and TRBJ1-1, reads NAGVMQNPRHLVRRRGQEARLRCSPMKGHSHVYWYRQLPEEGLKFMVYLQKENIIDESGMPKERFSAEFPKEGPSILRIQQVVRGDSAAYFCASSLGIDTEAFFGQGTRLTVV.